The 25 T cell receptor beta chains below were found in one sample sequenced in a study of T-cell reconstitution after alpha-beta-depleted transplantation in children. Unique molecular identifiers were used in preparing the TCRbeta library. TCRdb called the PCR reads again in MiXCR, with one record for every CDR3 protein. The top ten hold about 5.4% of the sample, which has approximately 250,000 distinct CDR3 sequences, 7.5% to 10% seen once. The sequenced sample was PBMCs from the stem cell graft donor, obtained from the stem cell graft. The receptors come from a human donor who donated a stem cell graft to a child with SCID.

Ten or more counts support this clonotype. The chain is built from TRBV7-9 and TRBJ1-2, with TRBD1 matching 7 bases. Germline CDR1 and CDR2: SEHNR and FQNEAQ (reference sequence). This CDR3 has 13 amino acids. V dropped 5 bases and J dropped 6; count of bases not matched to a gene: 6. CDR3 amino acids: CASSLSGGNGYTF. The CDR3 DNA reads as TGTGCCAGCAGCCTATCAGGGGGTAATGGCTACACCTTC. The whole variable domain, remainder taken from reference TRBV7-9 and TRBJ1-2, is DTGVSQNPRHKITKRGQNVTFRCDPISEHNRLYWYRQTLGQGPEFLTYFQNEAQLEKSRLLSDRFSAERPKGSFSTLEIQRTEQGDSAMYLCASSLSGGNGYTFGSGTRLTVV.

There are a few counts of this clonotype. The V and J genes are TRBV27 and TRBJ2-3, with 12 bases that match TRBD2. The CDR3 contains 14 residues. Germline V gene lookup returns CDR1 MNHEY and CDR2 SMNVEV (reference sequence). After removal of 6 bases from V and 11 bases from J, the junction contained 9 bases not matched to a gene. The CDR3, as DNA: TGTGCCAGCAGACTCGGGACTAGCGGGTCGAAGCAGTATTTT. Encoded protein: CASRLGTSGSKQYF.

This clonotype was seen repeatedly, ten times or more. The chain joins TRBV24-1 to TRBJ2-5; no firm D call. The CDR3 length is 14 residues. V was shortened by 3 bases and J by 2 bases, with 9 bases between the two germline ends. Germline loops: CDR1 KGHDR, CDR2 SFDVKD. The CDR3 sequence is CATSDTHLQETQYF. As DNA, the CDR3 is TGTGCCACCAGTGATACGCACCTACAAGAGACCCAGTACTTC.

In regard to this clonotype: Just one base apart from a much larger clone, this may be a read error. CDR3 sequence reads: CASTQEEVVGLEAWETQYF. CDR3 bases: TGTGCCAGCACCCAAGAAGAGGTGGTAGGACTAGAGGCTTGGGAGACCCAGTACTTC. The rearrangement links TRBV3-1 to TRBJ2-5, with 7 positions matching TRBD2. Germline CDR1 is LGHDT and CDR2 is YNNKEL (reference sequence). CDR3 size: 19 residues.

This clonotype has ten or more counts. For the CDR3, the DNA is TGCAGTGCCCGACAGGGGGGGAGTCGTGAAAAACTGTTTTTT. Its protein product is CSARQGGSREKLFF. This rearrangement joins TRBV20-1 to TRBJ1-4; TRBD1 agrees at 9 bases. J lost 7 bases, V lost 6 bases, and 9 bases had no gene match. CDR1 and CDR2 (germline): DFQATT, SNEGSKA (reference sequence). The CDR3 extends over 14 amino acids.

This clonotype was recorded many times. The chain employs TRBV7-8 and TRBJ1-3; D remains unclear. This CDR3 is built from 15 residues. The V gene lost 4 bases and the J gene lost 1 base, with 11 bases spanning the gap. Germline V CDR1 and CDR2: SGHVS, FQNEAQ. The CDR3 sequence is CASSSRRDSGNTIYF. In DNA, the CDR3 is TGTGCCAGCAGCTCCCGGCGGGATTCTGGAAACACCATATATTTT.

This clonotype came up many times. The chain links TRBV12-3 or TRBV12-4 to TRBJ1-5; 9 bases fit TRBD1. CDR3 length: 14 amino acids. The trim removed 6 bases at V and 6 bases at J, leaving 6 bases unmatched. The CDR3, as DNA: TGTGCCAGCAGAATTACAGGGGGCACTCAGCCCCAGCATTTT. Translation: CASRITGGTQPQHF.

J is TRBJ2-1 and V is TRBV18, with 9 bases lining up with TRBD2. V shed 5 bases, J shed 8 bases, and the junction held 4 bases outside the gene matches. The germline CDR1 and CDR2 sequences are KGHSH and LQKENI. CDR3 length: 13 amino acids. CDR3 loop: CASSVAGVDEQFF. The CDR3, as DNA: TGTGCCAGCTCAGTAGCGGGGGTCGATGAGCAGTTCTTC.

At least ten counts were recorded for this clonotype. The chain employs TRBV7-2 and TRBJ2-1, with 11 bases fitting TRBD2. J gave up 8 bases and V 3 bases, and 6 bases lay outside the gene matches. The CDR3 runs 15 residues. Looked up from germline, CDR1 is SGHTA and CDR2 is FQGNSA. CDR3 sequence (DNA): TGTGCCAGCAGCTTTCGTAGCGGGGGGGCCCATGAGCAGTTCTTC. As protein: CASSFRSGGAHEQFF.

About this clonotype: A much more abundant neighbour one base away suggests this may be a read error. This chain connects TRBV20-1 to TRBJ2-5; D ambiguous. CDR3 length: 16 residues. V shed 2 bases and J shed 4 bases, with 20 bases lying between them. Germline V CDR1 and CDR2: DFQATT, SNEGSKA (reference sequence). This chain's CDR3 is CSARLPGRLHGETQYF. CDR3 DNA: TGCAGTGCTAGACTCCCCGGGCGGCTACACGGAGAGACCCAGTACTTC.

This clonotype was counted ten times or more. The chain uses TRBV12-3 or TRBV12-4 and TRBJ2-1; TRBD2 aligns across 9 bases. The CDR3 length is 15 residues. V lost 0 bases to trimming and J lost 5 bases; unmatched junction nucleotides: 2. The CDR3 coding sequence is TGTGCCAGCAGTTTAGCGGTAGCGGGGGACAATGAGCAGTTCTTC. Translation gives CASSLAVAGDNEQFF.

This clonotype has a handful of counts. The rearrangement joins TRBV7-6 to TRBJ2-6; tentatively, D is TRBD1 (6 bases). Trimming removed 3 bases from V and 0 bases from J, with 18 bases in between. Germline CDR1 is SGHVS and CDR2 is FNYEAQ. The CDR3 length is 19 residues. Written as DNA, the CDR3 is TGTGCCAGCAGCTTTTTCGAGGACAGAAGTTCCTCTGGGGCCAACGTCCTGACTTTC. The encoded protein is CASSFFEDRSSSGANVLTF.

Many counts were recorded for this clonotype. The CDR3 region is CASSIGGIGVRDEQYF. CDR3 coding DNA: TGTGCCAGCAGCATAGGAGGGATCGGGGTTCGGGACGAGCAGTACTTC. The chain has TRBV7-2 and TRBJ2-7, with D perhaps TRBD2 (6 bases). Germline lookup yields CDR1 SGHTA and CDR2 FQGNSA. The V end lost 5 bases, the J end lost 5 bases, and 22 bases lay between the germline ends. The CDR3 covers 16 residues.

This clonotype was recorded many times. V is TRBV5-1 and J is TRBJ1-1; TRBD1 matches 7 bases. In germline, CDR1 is SGHRS, CDR2 YFSETQ. This CDR3 has 16 residues. V gave up 6 bases and J gave up 1 base; unmatched junction bases: 12. CDR3 nucleotides: TGCGCCAGCAACCGGGTGGAGGGGGCCTCGAACACTGAAGCTTTCTTT. It is translated as CASNRVEGASNTEAFF.

V and J are TRBV4-3 and TRBJ2-1, with a weak D call TRBD1 (8 bases). CDR3 length: 15 amino acids. Germline V gene data show CDR1 as LGHNA and CDR2 as YSLEER. Trimming took 4 bases from V and 8 from J, leaving 18 bases between them. The CDR3 loop reads CASSLLTGEGHEQFF. Written as DNA, the CDR3 is TGCGCCAGCAGCCTTTTGACAGGGGAGGGACATGAGCAGTTCTTC.

The chain links TRBV7-3 to TRBJ1-2; the match to TRBD1 covers 7 bases. Germline V gives CDR1 SGHTA, CDR2 FQGTGA. V dropped 2 bases and J dropped 4; count of bases not matched to a gene: 7. The CDR3 has 15 residues. The chain's CDR3 is CASSLDTNRGYGYTF. In DNA, the CDR3 is TGTGCCAGCAGCTTAGACACGAACAGGGGCTATGGCTACACCTTC. Combining the CDR3 with reference TRBV7-3 and TRBJ1-2 gives the whole variable domain GAGVSQTPSNKVTEKGKYVELRCDPISGHTALYWYRQSLGQGPEFLIYFQGTGAADDSGLPNDRFFAVRPEGSVSTLKIQRTERGDSAVYLCASSLDTNRGYGYTFGSGTRLTVV.

This clonotype was counted many times. The chain couples TRBV24-1 to TRBJ1-5, with unresolved D. Germline V gives CDR1 KGHDR, CDR2 SFDVKD. V dropped 3 bases and J dropped 4 bases, with 12 bases sitting between them. This CDR3 has 15 amino acids. The CDR3 DNA sequence: TGTGCCACCAGTGATGAGGCAGTTAAGAATCAGCCCCAGCATTTT. Translating it yields CATSDEAVKNQPQHF.

In this sample, this clonotype turned up many times. The rearrangement links TRBV12-3 or TRBV12-4 to TRBJ2-1; TRBD2 agrees at 12 bases. Germline trimming cut 2 bases from V and 5 bases from J; bases unmatched to any gene: 1. The CDR3 is made up of 15 amino acids. The CDR3 loop reads CASSLRLAGDNEQFF. CDR3 sequence (DNA): TGTGCCAGCAGTTTACGACTAGCGGGGGACAATGAGCAGTTCTTC.

This clonotype has a count of ten or more. The chain is built from TRBV7-2 and TRBJ2-7; D ambiguous. This CDR3 contains 13 residues. The V gene lost 2 bases and the J gene lost 6 bases, with 11 bases spanning the gap. The germline gives CDR1 SGHTA, CDR2 FQGNSA. This chain's CDR3 is CASSLHWGGEQYF. The CDR3 DNA sequence: TGTGCCAGCAGCTTACATTGGGGTGGCGAGCAGTACTTC.

In this sample, this clonotype turned up many times. The gene calls are TRBV12-3 or TRBV12-4 and TRBJ2-1, with 8 bases aligning to TRBD2. This CDR3 is 15 amino acids long. J was trimmed by 5 bases and V by 5 bases; bases with no gene match: 8. In nucleotides, the CDR3 is TGTGCCAGCAGTATGCGGGGGGATCCTGACAATGAGCAGTTCTTC. Translating it yields CASSMRGDPDNEQFF.

This clonotype was seen at least ten times. This chain joins TRBV2 and TRBJ2-1; 14 bases fit TRBD2. J gave up 12 bases and V 7 bases, and 11 bases lay outside the gene matches. The germline V gene has CDR1 SNHLY and CDR2 FYNNEI. CDR3 size: 15 residues. The CDR3 sequence is CASIRTSGGLVGQFF. The CDR3 bases are TGTGCCAGCATACGGACTAGCGGGGGGTTGGTCGGGCAGTTCTTC. Full variable domain (remainder filled in from reference TRBV2 and TRBJ2-1): EPEVTQTPSHQVTQMGQEVILRCVPISNHLYFYWYRQILGQKVEFLVSFYNNEISEKSEIFDDQFSVERPDGSNFTLKIRSTKLEDSAMYFCASIRTSGGLVGQFFGPGTRLTVL.

A few counts support this clonotype. The chain is built from TRBV4-3 and TRBJ2-1; weak D call: TRBD1 (5 bases). CDR3 length: 15 amino acids. The V and J ends lost 4 bases and 2 bases respectively, with 12 bases between them. The germline gives CDR1 LGHNA, CDR2 YSLEER. The CDR3 bases are TGCGCCAGCAGCCGTGACAGCTTCGCCTACAATGAGCAGTTCTTC. Its protein product is CASSRDSFAYNEQFF.

Comments on this clonotype: This may arise from a read error, as a much more abundant clone is one base away. This sequence joins TRBV7-2 and TRBJ2-3; D may be TRBD2 (7 bases). Per germline, CDR1 SGHTA and CDR2 FQGNSA. Trimming shortened V by 5 bases and J by 4 bases, and 22 bases separated the two germline ends. This CDR3 comprises 17 residues. The CDR3 DNA follows: TGTGCCAGCAGCAGCTCCCGGGGGGCTCAATCCGCAGATACGCAGTATTTT. It specifies CASSSSRGAQSADTQYF.

This clonotype was observed many times. The V gene is TRBV20-1, the J gene TRBJ2-3; D might be TRBD2 (6 bases). This CDR3 spans 15 amino acids. CDR1 is DFQATT, CDR2 SNEGSKA, per germline (reference sequence). Trimming pared 1 base from V and 4 bases from J, leaving 15 bases between. The CDR3: CSARVGLAFPDTQYF. As DNA, the CDR3 is TGCAGTGCTAGAGTGGGGCTAGCGTTCCCAGATACGCAGTATTTT.

The CDR3 DNA reads as TGTGCCAGCAGTGAACCTAGCAGAGAGACCCAGTACTTC. Amino acids: CASSEPSRETQYF. The rearrangement links TRBV25-1 to TRBJ2-5; a weak D match, TRBD2 (5 bases). Germline-derived CDR1 and CDR2 are MGHDK and SYGVNS. This CDR3 has 13 residues. The V and J ends lost 2 bases and 4 bases respectively, with 8 bases between them.